A single sample is the source of the 23 T cell receptor beta chains below, sequenced in a study of shared clonotypes between healthy human individuals (dated by TCRdb to the early 2020s). The protocol used for the library was the immunoSEQ multiplex PCR assay. This immuneACCESS table, as held by TCRdb, lists in-frame sequences with V and J called but not all clones. Of the missing ones, under half trace to an unresolved V gene in checked studies; the others have no known cause. This sample gives 700,000 to 950,000 clones in total; 90% to 97% of them show up just once. Approximately 0.2% of the sample belongs to the ten largest clones. CD8 naive samples were CD45RO-negative cells positively selected for CCR7, giving a CD45RA+CCR7+ population that excluded TemRA cells. The material sequenced was naive CD8+ T cells sorted from blood. The sample's cell subset or site label is to be understood as: CD45RA+CCR7+. The receptors were gathered from a man between 25 and 39 years old in good health.

The genes are TRBV7-9 and TRBJ1-1; the match to TRBD1 covers 8 bases. Germline CDR1 SEHNR, CDR2 FQNEAQ (reference sequence). V trimming: 5 bases; J trimming: 2 bases; junction bases outside the gene matches: 7. There are 15 residues in the CDR3. The CDR3 DNA reads as TGTGCCAGCAGCCTTACAGGGGGTATAAACACTGAAGCTTTCTTT. This translates into CASSLTGGINTEAFF.

CDR3 coding DNA: TGTGCCAGCAGGCCCTTTCCGGACGGAACCTACGAGCAGTACTTC. Translating gives CASRPFPDGTYEQYF. The chain links TRBV6-1 to TRBJ2-7; D gene ambiguous. Germline V gene sequence: CDR1 MNHNS, CDR2 SASEGT. CDR3 length: 15 amino acids. V lost 6 bases and J 2 bases, leaving 17 bases between the germline ends.

This chain joins TRBV7-9 and TRBJ1-1; D is unclear. The length of the CDR3 is 14 residues. V shed 10 bases and J shed 1 base, with 16 bases lying between them. Germline-derived CDR1 and CDR2 are SEHNR and FQNEAQ (reference sequence). DNA for the CDR3: TGTGCCATCACCGCCGCCAAAGGGAACACTGAAGCTTTCTTT. Its protein is CAITAAKGNTEAFF.

The chain has TRBV28 and TRBJ2-7; perhaps TRBD2 as D (6 bases). V was shortened by 8 bases and J by 0 bases, with 14 bases between the two germline ends. The CDR3 extends over 14 amino acids. Germline CDR1 and CDR2: MDHEN and SYDVKM. The CDR3 DNA is TGTGCCAGCCAGCGGGCGGTGAGCTCCTACGAGCAGTACTTC. Its protein product is CASQRAVSSYEQYF. Full variable domain (remainder filled in from reference TRBV28 and TRBJ2-7): DVKVTQSSRYLVKRTGEKVFLECVQDMDHENMFWYRQDPGLGLRLIYFSYDVKMKEKGDIPEGYSVSREKKERFSLILESASTNQTSMYLCASQRAVSSYEQYFGPGTRLTVT.

DNA of the CDR3: TGTGCCAGCACGGGGGGACAGGGTCCAAATGAGCAGTTCTTC. Translating gives CASTGGQGPNEQFF. The gene calls are TRBV2 and TRBJ2-1, with 9 bases aligning to TRBD1. Germline CDR1 and CDR2: SNHLY and FYNNEI. The ends lost 7 bases at V and 7 bases at J; junction bases unmatched: 8. The CDR3 covers 14 residues.

This chain uses TRBV2 with TRBJ2-5; TRBD2 matches at 14 bases. The V gene's germline CDR1 is SNHLY and CDR2 FYNNEI. J was trimmed by 5 bases and V by 7 bases; bases with no gene match: 9. The CDR3 loop spans 16 amino acids. CDR3 coding DNA: TGTGCCAGCATGACTAGCGGGAGGGCCTTTGGGGAGACCCAGTACTTC. It translates to CASMTSGRAFGETQYF.

The V gene is TRBV5-4, the J gene TRBJ2-2; possibly TRBD2 for D (6 bases). Germline lookup yields CDR1 SGHNT and CDR2 YYREEE (reference sequence). The CDR3 runs 14 residues. V was pared by 3 bases and J by 5 bases, with 11 bases between. DNA for the CDR3: TGTGCCAGCAGCTCAGGGACTGGAACCGGGGAGCTGTTTTTT. Amino acid sequence: CASSSGTGTGELFF.

The chain has TRBV23-1 and TRBJ2-1; D is unclear. TRBV23-1 is reported as an ORF; its role is uncertain. Trimming pared 6 bases from V and 5 bases from J, leaving 14 bases between. This CDR3 has 14 residues. This CDR3 reads CASSRPGRNNEQFF. The CDR3 DNA is TGCGCCAGCAGCAGACCTGGACGGAACAATGAGCAGTTCTTC.

The chain is built from TRBV5-5 and TRBJ1-1, with a weak D call TRBD1 (5 bases). This CDR3 spans 15 amino acids. Trimming left V 3 bases short and J 3 bases short, with 15 bases between. Germline CDR1 is SGHKS and CDR2 is YYEKEE (reference sequence). CDR3 nucleotides: TGTGCCAGCAGCTCGCCCGGGAAGGGGTACACTGAAGCTTTCTTT. It specifies CASSSPGKGYTEAFF.

This chain connects TRBV9 to TRBJ2-1, with TRBD1 identical over 11 bases. J lost 4 bases, V lost 6 bases, and 12 bases had no gene match. CDR1 and CDR2 (germline): SGDLS, YYNGEE. The CDR3 spans 17 residues. CDR3 in DNA: TGTGCCAGCAACCTCCGCGGGGACAGGGGGAGGTACAATGAGCAGTTCTTC. It yields the protein CASNLRGDRGRYNEQFF.

The V call is TRBV5-1, the J call TRBJ1-4; D may be TRBD1 (5 bases). CDR3 length equals 15 residues. Germline loops: CDR1 SGHRS, CDR2 YFSETQ. The V and J ends lost 4 bases and 5 bases respectively, with 15 bases between them. The CDR3 bases are TGCGCCAGCAGCGGCAGGGAAGCAGAAAATGAAAAACTGTTTTTT. Its translation is CASSGREAENEKLFF. The full variable domain, rest sourced from reference TRBV5-1 and TRBJ1-4, is KAGVTQTPRYLIKTRGQQVTLSCSPISGHRSVSWYQQTPGQGLQFLFEYFSETQRNKGNFPGRFSGRQFSNSRSEMNVSTLELGDSALYLCASSGREAENEKLFFGSGTQLSVL.

The chain employs TRBV19 and TRBJ2-7; 12 bases match TRBD1. After removal of 6 bases from V and 4 bases from J, the junction contained 7 bases not matched to a gene. From germline, CDR1 is LNHDA and CDR2 SQIVND (reference sequence). CDR3 length: 15 amino acids. In DNA, the CDR3 is TGTGCCAGTAGGCCGGGACAGGGGGCTTTTTACGAGCAGTACTTC. Residues: CASRPGQGAFYEQYF. The full variable domain, completed using reference TRBV19 and TRBJ2-7, is DGGITQSPKYLFRKEGQNVTLSCEQNLNHDAMYWYRQDPGQGLRLIYYSQIVNDFQKGDIAEGYSVSREKKESFPLTVTSAQKNPTAFYLCASRPGQGAFYEQYFGPGTRLTVT.

The gene calls are TRBV29-1 and TRBJ2-7; 10 nucleotides agree with TRBD2. J was trimmed by 4 bases and V by 7 bases; bases with no gene match: 7. Germline V gives CDR1 SQVTM, CDR2 ANQGSEA. The CDR3 covers 13 residues. CDR3 nucleotide sequence: TGCAGCGCAAGACTAGCGGGTCGTTACGAGCAGTACTTC. This translates into CSARLAGRYEQYF.

The rearrangement joins TRBV27 to TRBJ2-2, with D perhaps matching TRBD1 (6 bases). The CDR3 is 15 residues long. The germline CDR1 and CDR2 sequences are MNHEY and SMNVEV (reference sequence). Trimming stripped 5 bases from V and 6 bases from J, with 16 bases between. The CDR3 here is CASSTSGTLAGELFF. Here the CDR3 DNA reads TGTGCCAGCAGTACGTCCGGGACATTGGCCGGGGAGCTGTTTTTT.

The DNA for the CDR3 is TGTGCCAGCAGCAAAGAGGGGACAGGTCAAGCCTCTGGGGCCAACGTCCTGACTTTC. Translated, it gives CASSKEGTGQASGANVLTF. V usage is TRBV21-1 and J usage is TRBJ2-6; the table calls TRBD1, which could not be checked here. TRBV21-1 is flagged as a pseudogene. The CDR3 sequence is 19 residues long.

V gene TRBV6-1 combines with J gene TRBJ2-2; 10 bases match TRBD1. Trimming cost V 4 bases and J 3 bases; bases outside gene matches: 14. Germline CDR1 MNHNS, CDR2 SASEGT. There are 19 residues in the CDR3. For the CDR3, the DNA is TGTGCCAGCAGTGTTGGGACAGGGGAAATTAGGCTGGACACCGGGGAGCTGTTTTTT. Protein product: CASSVGTGEIRLDTGELFF.

V gene TRBV7-9 combines with J gene TRBJ1-2; 10 nucleotides align to TRBD1. J lost 4 bases, V lost 4 bases, and 18 bases had no gene match. The CDR3 extends over 19 amino acids. CDR1 and CDR2 (germline): SEHNR, FQNEAQ (reference sequence). CDR3 amino acids: CASSSPLVDRGDISYGYTF. DNA for the CDR3: TGTGCCAGCAGCTCCCCTTTAGTGGACAGGGGGGATATTAGCTATGGCTACACCTTC.

The chain combines TRBV9 with TRBJ2-2; TRBD1 or TRBD2 may be the D gene (5 bases each). This CDR3 comprises 14 residues. Trimming pared 3 bases from V and 5 bases from J, leaving 11 bases between. Germline V lookup: CDR1 SGDLS, CDR2 YYNGEE. The CDR3 spells CASSAGGETGELFF. CDR3 nucleotide sequence: TGTGCCAGCAGCGCTGGGGGAGAAACCGGGGAGCTGTTTTTT.

The chain has TRBV29-1 and TRBJ2-2; D is perhaps TRBD1 (5 bases). Deletions cut 2 bases from V and 4 bases from J, with 11 bases between. The germline V gene has CDR1 SQVTM and CDR2 ANQGSEA. This CDR3 comprises 14 residues. The CDR3 loop is CSVESREGTGELFF. The DNA for the CDR3 is TGCAGCGTTGAAAGCAGGGAAGGCACCGGGGAGCTGTTTTTT.

The sample holds one count of this clone. This chain links TRBV7-2 with TRBJ1-5; TRBD1 might be the D (6 bases). This CDR3 spans 15 amino acids. V was shortened by 0 bases and J by 5 bases, with 11 bases between the two germline ends. Germline V gene lookup returns CDR1 SGHTA and CDR2 FQGNSA. CDR3 sequence reads: CASSLALGGDQPQHF. For the CDR3, the DNA is TGTGCCAGCAGCTTAGCTTTAGGGGGGGATCAGCCCCAGCATTTT.

The chain recombines TRBV7-9 with TRBJ1-2, with TRBD1 as a possible D gene (6 bases). Germline V gene lookup returns CDR1 SEHNR and CDR2 FQNEAQ (reference sequence). V lost 1 base to trimming and J lost 4 bases, with 10 bases between them. The CDR3 length is 14 residues. Written as DNA, the CDR3 is TGTGCCAGCAGCTTAGTACCGGACAGCTATGGCTACACCTTC. Translation gives CASSLVPDSYGYTF. Combining the CDR3 with reference TRBV7-9 and TRBJ1-2 gives the whole variable domain DTGVSQNPRHKITKRGQNVTFRCDPISEHNRLYWYRQTLGQGPEFLTYFQNEAQLEKSRLLSDRFSAERPKGSFSTLEIQRTEQGDSAMYLCASSLVPDSYGYTFGSGTRLTVV.

The rearrangement uses TRBV27 and TRBJ2-1; the match to TRBD2 covers 11 bases. V shed 4 bases and J 6 bases; nucleotides not matched to a gene: 11. Germline lookup yields CDR1 MNHEY and CDR2 SMNVEV (reference sequence). This CDR3 spans 17 amino acids. CDR3 residues: CASSYSTSGKVSNEQFF. Written as DNA, the CDR3 is TGTGCCAGCAGTTACTCGACTAGCGGGAAGGTCAGCAATGAGCAGTTCTTC.

The chain joins TRBV2 to TRBJ2-7; a possible D gene is TRBD2 (5 bases). Germline V lookup: CDR1 SNHLY, CDR2 FYNNEI. The CDR3 is made up of 15 amino acids. With 3 bases removed from V and 9 bases from J, the gap between germline ends came to 21 bases. This CDR3 is CASSEGPGITSGQYF. CDR3 bases: TGTGCCAGCAGTGAGGGCCCGGGAATTACTTCGGGGCAGTACTTC.